The 10 T cell receptor beta chains listed next were all sequenced from one sample in a study of T-cell reconstitution after alpha-beta-depleted transplantation in children. Unique molecular identifiers were used to barcode this TCRbeta library. From the PCR reads, TCRdb called clonotypes with MiXCR, one entry per CDR3 protein. The sample gives around 240,000 distinct CDR3 sequences, around 7.8% of which show up once; 5% to 8% is in the top ten. The material sequenced was PBMCs, mostly from graft donor cells, taken 180 days after TCRalphabeta/CD19-depleted stem cell transplant. Receptors originate from a male patient under 18 who had a stem cell transplant for acute lymphoblastic leukemia, so the T cells may come from the graft donor.

This clonotype was seen a few times. The rearrangement links TRBV6-5 to TRBJ2-5; 8 nucleotides align to TRBD2. CDR3 length: 15 amino acids. After removal of 0 bases from V and 5 bases from J, the junction contained 5 bases not matched to a gene. Germline values: CDR1 MNHEY, CDR2 SVGAGI. The CDR3 protein is CASSYSSGRGETQYF. CDR3 in DNA: TGTGCCAGCAGTTACTCGAGCGGGAGAGGGGAGACCCAGTACTTC.

This clonotype has a count of ten or more. J is TRBJ2-3 and V is TRBV5-1; D is undetermined. Between the trimmed V and J ends, which lost 0 bases and 7 bases, there was a span of 9 bases. The CDR3 has 13 amino acids. Germline CDR1 and CDR2: SGHRS and YFSETQ. The CDR3 spells CASSLARHNTQYF. Here the CDR3 DNA reads TGCGCCAGCAGCTTGGCCCGGCATAATACGCAGTATTTT.

CDR3 coding DNA: TGCGCCAGCAGTGGACAGGTCCTCTACGAGCAGTACTTC. Amino acid sequence: CASSGQVLYEQYF. The J gene is TRBJ2-7, the V gene TRBV10-2; TRBD1 might be the D (6 bases). CDR3 length equals 13 residues. Trimming stripped 4 bases from V and 3 bases from J, with 10 bases between. The germline V gene has CDR1 WSHSY and CDR2 SAAADI.

This clonotype was observed at least ten times. This rearrangement joins TRBV9 to TRBJ1-3; TRBD1 matches 7 bases. This CDR3 comprises 14 residues. V dropped 3 bases and J dropped 4; count of bases not matched to a gene: 4. Germline-derived CDR1 and CDR2 are SGDLS and YYNGEE. The CDR3 nucleotides are TGTGCCAGCAGCGCTCAGGGGGACGGAAACACCATATATTTT. Translated: CASSAQGDGNTIYF.

This clonotype was counted at least ten times. This rearrangement joins TRBV20-1 to TRBJ2-1; D may be TRBD2 (5 bases). Between the trimmed V and J ends, which lost 5 bases and 7 bases, there was a span of 15 bases. Germline-derived CDR1 and CDR2 are DFQATT and SNEGSKA (reference sequence). The CDR3 has 13 amino acids. Here the CDR3 reads CSAASPRGNEQFF. CDR3 nucleotides: TGCAGTGCTGCCTCGCCCCGAGGGAATGAGCAGTTCTTC.

This clonotype was detected many times. This rearrangement joins TRBV20-1 to TRBJ2-5, with 7 bases fitting TRBD2. V dropped 0 bases and J dropped 1; count of bases not matched to a gene: 5. Per germline, CDR1 DFQATT and CDR2 SNEGSKA (reference sequence). The CDR3 covers 15 residues. The CDR3 sequence: CSARDLAGRQETQYF. The CDR3 nucleotides read TGCAGTGCTAGAGATTTAGCGGGCCGCCAAGAGACCCAGTACTTC.

This clonotype was recorded at least ten times. The rearrangement links TRBV7-9 to TRBJ2-2, with a weak D call TRBD2 (5 bases). This CDR3 is built from 17 residues. From germline, CDR1 is SEHNR and CDR2 FQNEAQ (reference sequence). V was trimmed by 4 bases and J by 2 bases, leaving 17 bases between them. Here the CDR3 reads CASSSPPSGFNTGELFF. CDR3 bases: TGTGCCAGCAGCTCCCCCCCAAGCGGATTCAACACCGGGGAGCTGTTTTTT.

This clonotype showed up many times. The chain has TRBV5-1 and TRBJ1-1; 11 bases are shared with TRBD1. This CDR3 has 16 amino acids. J was trimmed by 1 base and V by 0 bases; bases with no gene match: 2. Germline CDR1 SGHRS, CDR2 YFSETQ. The CDR3 sequence is CASSLAGTGGNTEAFF. The DNA of the CDR3 is TGCGCCAGCAGCTTGGCCGGGACAGGGGGGAACACTGAAGCTTTCTTT.

Only a few counts were recorded for this clonotype. The DNA of the CDR3 is TGTGCCAGCAGCTTGGGGATGGGGCAGGGGGCTTACACCGGGGAGCTGTTTTTT. It is translated as CASSLGMGQGAYTGELFF. The chain couples TRBV7-6 to TRBJ2-2, with 8 bases that match TRBD1. With V trimmed by 3 bases and J by 3 bases, 12 bases remained unmatched. Germline V gives CDR1 SGHVS, CDR2 FNYEAQ. The CDR3 extends over 18 amino acids. Drawing the rest from reference TRBV7-6 and TRBJ2-2, the complete variable domain is GAGVSQSPRYKVTKRGQDVALRCDPISGHVSLYWYRQALGQGPEFLTYFNYEAQQDKSGLPNDRFSAERPEGSISTLTIQRTEQRDSAMYRCASSLGMGQGAYTGELFFGEGSRLTVL.

This clonotype was seen ten or more times. The chain employs TRBV5-1 and TRBJ2-3, with TRBD1 as a possible D gene (6 bases). From germline, CDR1 is SGHRS and CDR2 YFSETQ. CDR3 length: 17 amino acids. V lost 0 bases and J 2 bases, leaving 16 bases between the germline ends. The CDR3 loop is CASSLGPRNRVTDTQYF. Written as DNA, the CDR3 is TGCGCCAGCAGCTTGGGCCCCCGCAACAGGGTCACAGATACGCAGTATTTT.